These 25 T cell receptor beta chains share one sample of origin, sequenced in a study of blood T cell repertoires in COVID-19. The method was immunoSEQ multiplex PCR; TCRdb's version includes in-frame clones alone and lacks a portion of them. The sample shows 200,000 to 300,000 clones, less than 90% of them seen only once. What was sequenced was peripheral blood. Receptor source: a man in his 60s who had recovered from COVID-19.

The J gene is TRBJ2-1, the V gene TRBV7-2; D is perhaps TRBD2 (5 bases). Germline CDR1 reads SGHTA; CDR2 reads FQGNSA. V shed 8 bases and J shed 1 base, with 12 bases lying between them. This CDR3 is built from 14 residues. CDR3 amino acids: CASSPTGSYNEQFF. CDR3 coding DNA: TGTGCCAGCTCACCTACGGGATCCTACAATGAGCAGTTCTTC.

This clone was counted only a few times. This chain connects TRBV27 to TRBJ1-2; 9 bases match TRBD1. Germline CDR1 MNHEY, CDR2 SMNVEV (reference sequence). This CDR3 is 15 amino acids long. With V trimmed by 1 base and J by 6 bases, 6 bases remained unmatched. The CDR3 reads CASSLFPDRGNGYTF. CDR3 nucleotides: TGTGCCAGCAGTTTATTTCCGGACAGGGGAAATGGCTACACCTTC.

This sequence joins TRBV11-2 and TRBJ1-1, with TRBD1 matching over 9 bases. CDR3 length equals 15 residues. From germline, CDR1 is SGHAT and CDR2 FQNNGV. The V gene end was trimmed by 7 bases and the J gene end by 0 bases; junction bases not matched to a gene: 6. The CDR3 DNA reads TGTGCCAGCACCGGACAGGGGCGAGTGAACACTGAAGCTTTCTTT. It codes for CASTGQGRVNTEAFF.

The count of this clone is one. The chain combines TRBV7-3 with TRBJ2-5; 7 bases line up with TRBD1. The germline gives CDR1 SGHTA, CDR2 FQGTGA. With 5 bases clipped from V and 3 bases from J, the junction kept 9 bases outside the gene matches. The CDR3 spans 15 residues. CDR3 sequence (DNA): TGTGCCAGCAGCCACGGACAGGCCGCAAAAGAGACCCAGTACTTC. Its translation: CASSHGQAAKETQYF. The variable domain in full, completed from reference TRBV7-3 and TRBJ2-5, reads GAGVSQTPSNKVTEKGKYVELRCDPISGHTALYWYRQSLGQGPEFLIYFQGTGAADDSGLPNDRFFAVRPEGSVSTLKIQRTERGDSAVYLCASSHGQAAKETQYFGPGTRLLVL.

V is TRBV6-5 and J is TRBJ1-1; D is unclear. V lost 2 bases to trimming and J lost 0 bases, with 7 bases between them. Per the germline V gene, CDR1 is MNHEY and CDR2 is SVGAGI. There are 14 residues in the CDR3. The CDR3 spells CASSYKPLNTEAFF. CDR3 DNA sequence: TGTGCCAGCAGTTACAAGCCCTTGAACACTGAAGCTTTCTTT.

This chain joins TRBV7-2 and TRBJ2-3; TRBD1 is a possible D gene (7 bases). V was pared by 1 base and J by 2 bases, with 16 bases between. CDR3 size: 17 residues. CDR1 and CDR2 (germline): SGHTA, FQGNSA. CDR3 protein: CASSLVSGGILTDTQYF. The CDR3 DNA follows: TGTGCCAGCAGCTTAGTCTCAGGGGGGATCCTCACAGATACGCAGTATTTT.

The CDR3 bases are TGTGCCAGCTCACCGGGGAGTTCCGTCGGGGAGCTGTTTTTT. This translates into CASSPGSSVGELFF. V usage is TRBV18 and J usage is TRBJ2-2, with D possibly TRBD2 on 5 matching bases. Germline CDR1 reads KGHSH; CDR2 reads LQKENI. V shed 3 bases and J shed 7 bases, with 12 bases lying between them. This CDR3 is built from 14 residues.

This chain links TRBV11-3 with TRBJ2-5; 8 nucleotides line up with TRBD1. Germline CDR1 SGHNT, CDR2 YENEEA. The trim removed 1 base at V and 4 bases at J, leaving 8 bases unmatched. CDR3 size: 16 residues. CDR3 region: CASSLVFSGGGETQYF. The CDR3 region has the DNA TGTGCCAGCAGCTTAGTCTTTTCAGGGGGCGGAGAGACCCAGTACTTC.

The chain employs TRBV9 and TRBJ2-5; 11 bases match TRBD2. The CDR3 extends over 15 amino acids. The ends lost 7 bases at V and 5 bases at J; junction bases unmatched: 10. Germline values: CDR1 SGDLS, CDR2 YYNGEE. The CDR3 loop is CASGTSGGPHETQYF. The CDR3 coding sequence is TGTGCCAGCGGCACTAGCGGGGGTCCCCATGAGACCCAGTACTTC.

The genes are TRBV9 and TRBJ1-1, with 8 positions matching TRBD1. This CDR3 region has 17 residues. The J segment lost 3 bases and the V segment lost 0 bases, leaving 10 bases of the junction unmatched. Germline assignment: CDR1 SGDLS and CDR2 YYNGEE. CDR3 bases: TGTGCCAGCAGCGTAGGTCTCCGGGACAGGTCTGACACTGAAGCTTTCTTT. Encoded protein: CASSVGLRDRSDTEAFF.

This sequence joins TRBV5-1 and TRBJ2-5, with D perhaps matching TRBD1 (6 bases). Germline V gene data show CDR1 as SGHRS and CDR2 as YFSETQ. The V gene lost 0 bases and the J gene lost 4 bases, with 13 bases spanning the gap. The CDR3 has 15 residues. The CDR3 spells CASSLEQGLRETQYF. The CDR3, as DNA: TGCGCCAGCAGCTTGGAGCAGGGGTTGCGAGAGACCCAGTACTTC.

The V call is TRBV12-5, the J call TRBJ1-4; 10 nucleotides agree with TRBD1. The germline V gene has CDR1 LGHNT and CDR2 FRNRAP. This CDR3 contains 18 residues. Trimming cost V 0 bases and J 8 bases; bases outside gene matches: 12. The DNA for the CDR3 is TGTGCTAGTGGTTTGGTAGTGCCGCGGACAGGGGGTCGCGAAAAACTGTTTTTT. Residues: CASGLVVPRTGGREKLFF.

The genes are TRBV5-1 and TRBJ2-2; 9 bases fit TRBD2. The germline V gene encodes CDR1 SGHRS and CDR2 YFSETQ. Trimming at V came to 6 bases and at J to 4 bases, leaving 4 bases not matched to a gene. This CDR3 spans 14 amino acids. The CDR3 spells CASTAGGPTGELFF. The CDR3 nucleotides are TGCGCCAGCACAGCGGGGGGACCCACCGGGGAGCTGTTTTTT.

The gene calls are TRBV11-2 and TRBJ1-1, with a tentative D call TRBD1 (6 bases). Between the trimmed V and J ends, which lost 3 bases and 11 bases, there was a span of 19 bases. CDR3 size: 14 residues. Germline V gives CDR1 SGHAT, CDR2 FQNNGV. The CDR3 loop reads CASSLYQGRVQAFF. CDR3 nucleotide sequence: TGTGCCAGCAGCTTGTACCAGGGGAGGGTGCAGGCTTTCTTT.

A word on this clone: Its ends do not fully match the called genes, so a read error is possible. The DNA for the CDR3 is TGCGCCCCCCCTGCGGGGCGGGGGGGACCCGGGGAGCTGTTTTTT. The encoded protein is CAPPAGRGGPGELFF. The chain couples TRBV5-3 to TRBJ2-2; 9 bases are shared with TRBD2. TRBV5-3 counts as an open reading frame of uncertain function. This CDR3 comprises 15 residues.

This chain links TRBV19 with TRBJ1-5; no clear D. The V end was cut by 5 bases, the J end by 4 bases, with 18 bases between. The CDR3 covers 16 residues. CDR1 and CDR2 from the germline V gene are LNHDA and SQIVND (reference sequence). The CDR3: CASSFLARVRNQPQHF. CDR3 sequence (DNA): TGTGCCAGTAGTTTCTTGGCTCGGGTCCGTAATCAGCCCCAGCATTTT.

The chain carries TRBV18 and TRBJ2-7; 12 bases match TRBD2. Trimming at V came to 2 bases and at J to 4 bases, leaving 6 bases not matched to a gene. CDR3 length equals 16 residues. Germline V gives CDR1 KGHSH, CDR2 LQKENI. CDR3 sequence reads: CASSPVGLAGPYEQYF. For the CDR3, the DNA is TGTGCCAGCTCACCAGTCGGACTAGCGGGGCCTTACGAGCAGTACTTC. Filled out from reference TRBV18 and TRBJ2-7, the complete variable domain reads NAGVMQNPRHLVRRRGQEARLRCSPMKGHSHVYWYRQLPEEGLKFMVYLQKENIIDESGMPKERFSAEFPKEGPSILRIQQVVRGDSAAYFCASSPVGLAGPYEQYFGPGTRLTVT.

V gene TRBV5-1 combines with J gene TRBJ1-4; 11 positions match TRBD1. The CDR3 runs to 15 residues. Germline V lookup: CDR1 SGHRS, CDR2 YFSETQ. V gave up 3 bases and J gave up 4 bases; unmatched junction bases: 2. The CDR3 reads CASSWGTGGNEKLFF. The CDR3 DNA sequence: TGCGCCAGCAGCTGGGGGACAGGGGGTAATGAAAAACTGTTTTTT.

The chain has TRBV14 and TRBJ1-1, with D unclear. Trimming pared 4 bases from V and 5 bases from J, leaving 11 bases between. Germline CDR1 is SGHDN and CDR2 is FVKESK. This CDR3 has 13 residues. The CDR3 DNA reads TGTGCCAGCAGCCCCTCGGCGAGGACTGAAGCTTTCTTT. Protein product: CASSPSARTEAFF.

The chain joins TRBV6-5 to TRBJ1-2, with a possible D match to TRBD1 (6 bases). Per the germline V gene, CDR1 is MNHEY and CDR2 is SVGAGI. Trimming left V 2 bases short and J 2 bases short, with 12 bases between. This CDR3 spans 15 amino acids. CDR3 region: CASSYTARGNYGYTF. Here the CDR3 DNA reads TGTGCCAGCAGTTACACTGCCAGGGGAAACTATGGCTACACCTTC.

This rearrangement joins TRBV9 to TRBJ1-1; 9 bases are shared with TRBD1. This CDR3 comprises 17 residues. Germline V gives CDR1 SGDLS, CDR2 YYNGEE. V was clipped by 0 bases and J by 4 bases; unmatched bases: 10. CDR3 sequence reads: CASSVDIQGQGGTEAFF. CDR3 DNA sequence: TGTGCCAGCAGCGTAGATATCCAGGGACAGGGAGGCACTGAAGCTTTCTTT.

The V call is TRBV29-1, the J call TRBJ2-7; perhaps TRBD2 as D (7 bases). Trimming stripped 6 bases from V and 2 bases from J, with 14 bases between. Germline V gene data show CDR1 as SQVTM and CDR2 as ANQGSEA. The CDR3 runs to 13 residues. Here the CDR3 reads CSVAGAGTYEQYF. As DNA, the CDR3 is TGCAGCGTCGCGGGGGCAGGTACCTACGAGCAGTACTTC.

This clone showed up just once. The V gene is TRBV7-7, the J gene TRBJ1-1; D remains unclear. The germline V gene has CDR1 SSHAT and CDR2 FNYEAQ (reference sequence). The CDR3 runs to 10 residues. CDR3 residues: CASECTEAFF. Here the CDR3 DNA reads TGTGCTAGTGAGTGCACTGAAGCTTTCTTT.

The chain is built from TRBV19 and TRBJ2-3; 8 positions agree with TRBD1. Germline V CDR1 and CDR2: LNHDA, SQIVND (reference sequence). J gave up 6 bases and V 7 bases, and 12 bases lay outside the gene matches. There are 15 residues in the CDR3. DNA of the CDR3: TGTGCCAGTAAACCGAGACAGGGGACGGTCGATACGCAGTATTTT. As protein: CASKPRQGTVDTQYF. The complete variable domain, with remaining parts taken from reference TRBV19 and TRBJ2-3, reads DGGITQSPKYLFRKEGQNVTLSCEQNLNHDAMYWYRQDPGQGLRLIYYSQIVNDFQKGDIAEGYSVSREKKESFPLTVTSAQKNPTAFYLCASKPRQGTVDTQYFGPGTRLTVL.

The chain recombines TRBV7-9 with TRBJ2-2, with a weak D call TRBD1 (6 bases). The CDR3 is made up of 14 amino acids. With 5 bases removed from V and 8 bases from J, the gap between germline ends came to 15 bases. CDR1 and CDR2 from the germline V gene are SEHNR and FQNEAQ (reference sequence). The CDR3: CASSEVRGSGELFF. CDR3 sequence (DNA): TGTGCCAGCAGCGAAGTCAGGGGTTCAGGGGAGCTGTTTTTT.